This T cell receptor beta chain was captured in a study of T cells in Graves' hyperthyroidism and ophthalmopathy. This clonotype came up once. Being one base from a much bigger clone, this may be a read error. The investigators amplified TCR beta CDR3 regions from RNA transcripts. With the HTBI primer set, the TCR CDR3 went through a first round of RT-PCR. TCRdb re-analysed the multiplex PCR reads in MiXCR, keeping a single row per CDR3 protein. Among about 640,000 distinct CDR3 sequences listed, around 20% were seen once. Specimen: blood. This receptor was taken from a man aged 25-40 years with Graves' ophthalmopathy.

Here the CDR3 reads CSAGGVSTDTQYF. DNA for the CDR3: TGCAGTGCTGGAGGGGTTAGCACAGATACGCAGTATTTT. V gene TRBV20-1 combines with J gene TRBJ2-3, with D perhaps TRBD2 (6 bases). V shed 5 bases and J shed 0 bases, with 9 bases lying between them. The CDR3 totals 13 residues. Germline V gene lookup returns CDR1 DFQATT and CDR2 SNEGSKA (reference sequence).